This T cell receptor beta chain stems from a study of regulatory T cells in long-lasting Graves disease. iRepertoire HTBI primers and Arm-PCR of CDR3 regions built TCR beta libraries. MiXCR, applied by TCRdb to the multiplex PCR reads, yields one record per CDR3 protein. The sample yields 400,000 to 500,000 distinct CDR3 sequences, about 22% seen once. This CDR3 spans 14 amino acids. Trimming took 6 bases from V and 7 from J; bases not matched to a gene: 7. In germline, CDR1 is MRHNA, CDR2 SNTAGT. Study-wide points: The TCR repertoire of persistent Graves' patients was less diverse than that of newly diagnosed ones.

The time point is: persistent/refractory GD, antithyroid drugs over 5 years with positive TRAb. The TCR library was made from RNA that had been extracted from PBMCs in TRIzol. A peripheral blood sample, about 9.4 milliliters in volume, was drawn into EDTA tubes. Concerning this clonotype: Its antigen is undetermined.

The chain has TRBV6-4 and TRBJ1-5; 9 positions agree with TRBD1. This clonotype was obtained from a female donor with Graves disease. Sequencing used peripheral blood mononuclear cells (PBMCs), obtained when the disease was refractory, from a patient treated with antithyroid drugs. CDR3 DNA: TGTGCCAGCAGAGTACAGGGGGCCCGGCAGCCCCAGCATTTT. Residues: CASRVQGARQPQHF.